One sample yielded the 5 T cell receptor beta chains listed below, sequenced in a study of identifying expanded T cells in peripheral blood. The data were produced by immunoSEQ multiplex PCR, yet TCRdb's version contains in-frame clones alone and is incomplete. The sample includes 75,000 to 90,000 clones, about 87% of them seen just once. The sample was blood. These receptors all come from a person aged 18 to 70 in good health.

This clone was recorded once. This rearrangement joins TRBV10-2 to TRBJ2-3; TRBD2 is a possible D gene (7 bases). In germline, CDR1 is WSHSY, CDR2 SAAADI. CDR3 size: 14 residues. Trimming left V 7 bases short and J 6 bases short, with 17 bases between. The CDR3 DNA sequence: TGCGCCAGCACCCTCAAGGGGGGGCGGGATACGCAGTATTTT. This codes for CASTLKGGRDTQYF.

The J gene is TRBJ2-2, the V gene TRBV19; no reliable D call. V lost 2 bases to trimming and J lost 0 bases, with 7 bases between them. Germline CDR1 is LNHDA and CDR2 is SQIVND (reference sequence). The length of the CDR3 is 15 residues. CDR3 residues: CASSIIRTNTGELFF. CDR3 coding DNA: TGTGCCAGTAGTATAATACGGACGAACACCGGGGAGCTGTTTTTT.

This sequence joins TRBV6-1 and TRBJ2-7; D perhaps matches TRBD1 (5 bases). The V gene lost 4 bases and the J gene lost 3 bases, with 19 bases spanning the gap. Germline CDR1 is MNHNS and CDR2 is SASEGT. The CDR3 loop spans 16 amino acids. This CDR3 reads CASSGQSGVLYYEQYF. CDR3 coding DNA: TGTGCCAGCAGTGGACAGTCCGGAGTCCTATACTACGAGCAGTACTTC.

V and J are TRBV27 and TRBJ2-7, with a possible D match to TRBD1 (6 bases). The germline CDR1 and CDR2 sequences are MNHEY and SMNVEV (reference sequence). The CDR3 is 15 residues long. V was shortened by 5 bases and J by 3 bases, with 17 bases between the two germline ends. CDR3 residues: CASSLYRDGDYEQYF. In DNA, the CDR3 is TGTGCCAGCAGTCTTTACAGGGATGGGGACTACGAGCAGTACTTC.

This chain links TRBV7-3 with TRBJ2-5; the D call may be TRBD1 or TRBD2 (5 bases each). V shed 3 bases and J shed 5 bases, with 7 bases lying between them. The CDR3 runs 12 residues. Germline CDR1 is SGHTA and CDR2 is FQGTGA. CDR3 in amino acids: CASSLGTETQYF. CDR3 nucleotide sequence: TGTGCCAGCAGCTTGGGGACCGAGACCCAGTACTTC.